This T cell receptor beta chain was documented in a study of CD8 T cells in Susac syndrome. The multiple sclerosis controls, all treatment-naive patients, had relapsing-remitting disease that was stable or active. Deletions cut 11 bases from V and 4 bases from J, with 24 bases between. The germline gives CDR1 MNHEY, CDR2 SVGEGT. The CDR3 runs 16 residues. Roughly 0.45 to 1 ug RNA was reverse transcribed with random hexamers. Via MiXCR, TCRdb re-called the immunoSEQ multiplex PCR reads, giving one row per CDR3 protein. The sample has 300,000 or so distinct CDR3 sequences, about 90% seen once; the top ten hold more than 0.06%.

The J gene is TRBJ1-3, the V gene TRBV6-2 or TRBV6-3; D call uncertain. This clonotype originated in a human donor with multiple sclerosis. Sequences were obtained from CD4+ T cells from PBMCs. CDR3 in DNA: TGTGCCGCGAAAGGACCCCCCGGCCGAAGGGGAAACACCATATATTTT. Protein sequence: CAAKGPPGRRGNTIYF.